This T cell receptor beta chain was retrieved from a study of control samples from healthy donors and cancer patients. V shed 0 bases and J shed 6 bases, with 14 bases lying between them. The CDR3 is 15 residues long. Germline values: CDR1 MNHEY, CDR2 SVGAGI. Repertoires were generated with immunoSEQ multiplex PCR, while TCRdb's copy carries only in-frame clones and drops some. The sample shows 90,000 to 150,000 clones, roughly 90% of them seen only once. The sample consisted of blood. The receptor was isolated from a man between 50 and 59 years old in good health. The chain links TRBV6-5 to TRBJ1-2, with unresolved D. The chain's CDR3 is CASSYSIPDINGYTF. In nucleotides, the CDR3 is TGTGCCAGCAGTTACTCGATCCCAGACATCAATGGCTACACCTTC.